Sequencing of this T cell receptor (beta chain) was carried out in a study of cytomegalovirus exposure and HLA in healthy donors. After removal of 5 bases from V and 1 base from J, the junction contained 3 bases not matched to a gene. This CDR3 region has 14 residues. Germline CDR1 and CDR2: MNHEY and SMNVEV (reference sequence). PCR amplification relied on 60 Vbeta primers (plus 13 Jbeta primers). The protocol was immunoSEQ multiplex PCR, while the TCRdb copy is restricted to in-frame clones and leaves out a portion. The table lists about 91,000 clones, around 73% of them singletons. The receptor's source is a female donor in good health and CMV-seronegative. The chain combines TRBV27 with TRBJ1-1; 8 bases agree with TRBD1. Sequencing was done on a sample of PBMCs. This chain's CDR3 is CASSGTGWNTEAFF. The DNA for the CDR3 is TGTGCCAGCAGTGGGACAGGTTGGAACACTGAAGCTTTCTTT.